This T cell receptor beta chain was captured by sequencing in a study of T-cell reconstitution after alpha-beta-depleted transplantation in children. General study results and limits: Surviving recipient T cells and thymic progenitors accounted for the high day-60 TCRbeta diversity observed in some patients. T-cell numbers and diversity, one year after transplant, stemmed largely from T cells that were newly produced.

The CDR3 consists of 17 residues. The V segment lost 5 bases and the J segment 1 base; nucleotides outside the gene matches: 6. Per the germline V gene, CDR1 is SGHNT and CDR2 is YYREEE (reference sequence). The sample holds a few counts of this clonotype. As yet, its antigen is unknown. This sample's TCRbeta library carried unique molecular identifier barcodes. One entry per CDR3 protein, called by TCRdb with MiXCR from the PCR reads. The sample lists hundreds of thousands of distinct CDR3 sequences; 13% were seen once. The receptor was derived from a male patient younger than 18 who had a stem cell transplant for acute myeloid leukemia, so the T cells may come from the graft donor. The chain couples TRBV5-4 to TRBJ2-5, with 15 bases identical to TRBD2. The sample here was PBMCs, mostly from graft donor cells, taken 360 days after TCRalphabeta/CD19-depleted stem cell transplant. The CDR3 protein is CASRSGLAGGTQETQYF. CDR3 coding DNA: TGTGCCAGCAGATCCGGACTAGCGGGAGGGACCCAAGAGACCCAGTACTTC.